These 20 T cell receptor beta chains share one sample of origin, sequenced in a study of cytomegalovirus exposure and HLA in healthy donors. Primers for the PCR totalled 60 Vbeta and 13 Jbeta. Produced via immunoSEQ multiplex PCR; TCRdb's table is partial and in-frame only. The sample carries about 150,000 clones, around 80% recorded once. The sequenced sample consisted of PBMCs. The receptors shown here come from a man aged 18-30 years in good health and CMV-seronegative.

The V and J genes are TRBV9 and TRBJ1-2; D perhaps matches TRBD1 (6 bases). The CDR3 has 16 amino acids. Germline CDR1 and CDR2: SGDLS and YYNGEE. V was trimmed by 3 bases and J by 1 base, leaving 16 bases between them. The CDR3 DNA reads TGTGCCAGCAGCGAGGGGGGGACGGCGAATAACTATGGCTACACCTTC. This encodes CASSEGGTANNYGYTF.

J is TRBJ2-3 and V is TRBV19, with TRBD1 matching over 9 bases. Trimming cost V 5 bases and J 6 bases; bases outside gene matches: 18. Germline CDR1 LNHDA, CDR2 SQIVND (reference sequence). The CDR3 extends over 18 amino acids. The CDR3 coding sequence is TGTGCCAGTAGTTCCCGAGCCCTACCCGGGACAGGGAAGGATACGCAGTATTTT. It specifies CASSSRALPGTGKDTQYF.

This clone has just a few counts. The chain recombines TRBV6-1 with TRBJ2-4, with D unresolved. CDR1 is MNHNS and CDR2 is SASEGT in the germline V gene. V shed 4 bases and J shed 0 bases, with 13 bases lying between them. This CDR3 spans 16 amino acids. The CDR3 bases are TGTGCCAGCAGTGGCCGTCGTTCGGGAGCCAAAAACATTCAGTACTTC. Its protein is CASSGRRSGAKNIQYF.

Details on this clone: The sample carries other DNA sequences with the same CDR3. The CDR3 spells CASRRQAQSSDTEAFF. The CDR3 DNA is TGTGCCAGCCGCCGACAGGCCCAATCGTCGGACACTGAAGCTTTCTTT. The V and J genes are TRBV7-8 and TRBJ1-1, with D tentatively TRBD1 (6 bases). V was trimmed by 8 bases and J by 3 bases, leaving 22 bases between them. Germline CDR1 and CDR2: SGHVS and FQNEAQ. This CDR3 is built from 16 residues.

V is TRBV4-1 and J is TRBJ2-7, with 11 nucleotides matching TRBD2. The CDR3 spans 16 residues. Germline CDR1 is MGHRA and CDR2 is YSYEKL. With 0 bases clipped from V and 4 bases from J, the junction kept 5 bases outside the gene matches. In nucleotides, the CDR3 is TGCGCCAGCAGCCAAGATTGGGCTAGCGGGAGGTACGAGCAGTACTTC. Residues: CASSQDWASGRYEQYF.

The V and J genes are TRBV12-5 and TRBJ2-1; 7 nucleotides match TRBD1. This CDR3 has 16 amino acids. Per the germline V gene, CDR1 is LGHNT and CDR2 is FRNRAP. The junction had 8 bases not matched to a gene; V was cut back by 1 base and J by 5 bases. As DNA, the CDR3 is TGTGCTAGTGGTTTGGCCGTGGGACAGCGCCACAATGAGCAGTTCTTC. It translates to CASGLAVGQRHNEQFF.

The chain links TRBV2 to TRBJ2-6, with 9 bases aligning to TRBD2. J was trimmed by 0 bases and V by 8 bases; bases with no gene match: 8. CDR3 length equals 17 residues. The germline CDR1 and CDR2 sequences are SNHLY and FYNNEI. The CDR3, as DNA: TGTGCCAGCTCCATAGCGGGAGCGCTCTCTGGGGCCAACGTCCTGACTTTC. Encoded protein: CASSIAGALSGANVLTF.

This clone has only a few counts. The rearrangement joins TRBV14 to TRBJ1-3; a weak D match, TRBD1 (5 bases). The CDR3 extends over 17 amino acids. Trimming shortened V by 1 base and J by 5 bases, and 18 bases separated the two germline ends. Germline V gene lookup returns CDR1 SGHDN and CDR2 FVKESK. The CDR3 loop reads CASSQAPPDKDRNTIYF. The CDR3 DNA reads as TGTGCCAGCAGCCAAGCCCCCCCGGACAAGGATAGAAACACCATATATTTT.

The rearrangement joins TRBV15 to TRBJ2-3; the D gene is possibly TRBD2 (5 bases). V gave up 5 bases and J gave up 1 base, with 10 bases separating them. Germline V gives CDR1 LNHNV, CDR2 YYDKDF (reference sequence). CDR3 length: 14 residues. CDR3 region: CATSVPGGTDTQYF. The CDR3 bases are TGTGCCACCAGCGTCCCCGGGGGCACAGATACGCAGTATTTT.

The J gene is TRBJ2-5, the V gene TRBV10-3; 9 bases map to TRBD2. The J call may be in error: the DNA end matches TRBJ2-7 better. The CDR3 is made up of 17 amino acids. The germline gives CDR1 ENHRY, CDR2 SYGVKD. CDR3 amino acids: CAISESTDSGSLDEQYF. CDR3 bases: TGTGCCATCAGTGAGTCGACGGATAGCGGGAGTCTCGACGAGCAGTACTTC.

The J gene is TRBJ1-1, the V gene TRBV7-9; D gene uncertain. The germline V gene has CDR1 SEHNR and CDR2 FQNEAQ (reference sequence). V lost 5 bases and J 3 bases, leaving 7 bases between the germline ends. The CDR3 consists of 12 residues. The CDR3 region has the DNA TGTGCCAGCAGCCCCCGGGACACTGAAGCTTTCTTT. Translation: CASSPRDTEAFF.

V and J are TRBV18 and TRBJ2-7; the match to TRBD2 covers 10 bases. Germline V gene data show CDR1 as KGHSH and CDR2 as LQKENI. Losses at the gene ends were 0 bases for V and 2 bases for J; bases not matched to a gene: 4. The CDR3 spans 16 residues. The CDR3 DNA is TGTGCCAGCTCACCACCCAGGACTAGCGGAGCCTACGAGCAGTACTTC. Its protein product is CASSPPRTSGAYEQYF.

The CDR3 loop is CASRPKSRSLYDTQYF. DNA for the CDR3: TGTGCCAGCAGGCCCAAGTCCCGGTCCCTTTACGATACGCAGTATTTT. The chain joins TRBV2 to TRBJ2-3, with D uncertain. Germline V gene data show CDR1 as SNHLY and CDR2 as FYNNEI. The CDR3 sequence is 16 residues long. Trimming removed 6 bases from V and 6 bases from J, with 22 bases in between.

The rearrangement uses TRBV27 and TRBJ2-7; possibly TRBD1 for D (5 bases). Germline values: CDR1 MNHEY, CDR2 SMNVEV (reference sequence). This CDR3 is built from 15 residues. V lost 5 bases and J lost 3, with 17 bases in between. The CDR3 loop is CASSDIGALFYEQYF. For the CDR3, the DNA is TGTGCCAGCAGTGACATAGGGGCCCTTTTCTACGAGCAGTACTTC.

V and J are TRBV7-2 and TRBJ2-7, with TRBD2 matching 11 bases. V shed 3 bases and J 3 bases; nucleotides not matched to a gene: 13. CDR3 length: 18 residues. From germline, CDR1 is SGHTA and CDR2 FQGNSA. The CDR3 region is CASSLGALAGGLIYEQYF. The DNA for the CDR3 is TGTGCCAGCAGCTTGGGGGCTTTAGCGGGAGGGCTCATCTACGAGCAGTACTTC.

On this clone itself: This specimen includes other DNA sequences encoding the same CDR3. The chain employs TRBV20-1 and TRBJ1-2, with TRBD1 as a possible D gene (6 bases). This CDR3 comprises 9 residues. Per germline, CDR1 DFQATT and CDR2 SNEGSKA (reference sequence). The CDR3 region is CRAGGGYTF. The CDR3 DNA follows: TGCCGAGCGGGGGGCGGCTACACCTTC.

This clone was seen more than once but under ten times. V is TRBV4-1 and J is TRBJ1-1; TRBD1 aligns across 12 bases. Germline V CDR1 and CDR2: MGHRA, YSYEKL. Trimming at V came to 2 bases and at J to 10 bases, leaving 5 bases not matched to a gene. This CDR3 spans 14 amino acids. CDR3 loop: CASSQPGQGARAFF. Written as DNA, the CDR3 is TGCGCCAGCAGCCAACCGGGACAGGGGGCACGAGCTTTCTTT.

The rearrangement uses TRBV7-7 and TRBJ2-2; possibly TRBD1 for D (5 bases). The V end was cut by 5 bases, the J end by 3 bases, with 16 bases between. Looked up from germline, CDR1 is SSHAT and CDR2 is FNYEAQ (reference sequence). The CDR3 contains 16 residues. CDR3 amino acids: CASSHGRQRHTGELFF. CDR3 coding DNA: TGTGCCAGCAGCCACGGCCGACAGCGACACACCGGGGAGCTGTTTTTT.

This clone was seen once. The J gene is TRBJ1-1, the V gene TRBV10-2, with 8 bases identical to TRBD1. Germline loops: CDR1 WSHSY, CDR2 SAAADI. V shed 3 bases, J shed 5 bases, and the junction held 5 bases outside the gene matches. The CDR3 extends over 14 amino acids. DNA of the CDR3: TGCGCCAGCAGTGACCAGACAGGGGTGACTGAAGCTTTCTTT. This encodes CASSDQTGVTEAFF.

This clone was recorded once. CDR3 coding DNA: TGTGCCAGCACCGACAGGTCCTACGAGCAGTACTTC. Protein product: CASTDRSYEQYF. The chain is built from TRBV19 and TRBJ2-7; D may be TRBD1 (6 bases). Trimming removed 9 bases from V and 1 base from J, with 10 bases in between. The CDR3 loop spans 12 amino acids. Per the germline V gene, CDR1 is LNHDA and CDR2 is SQIVND (reference sequence).